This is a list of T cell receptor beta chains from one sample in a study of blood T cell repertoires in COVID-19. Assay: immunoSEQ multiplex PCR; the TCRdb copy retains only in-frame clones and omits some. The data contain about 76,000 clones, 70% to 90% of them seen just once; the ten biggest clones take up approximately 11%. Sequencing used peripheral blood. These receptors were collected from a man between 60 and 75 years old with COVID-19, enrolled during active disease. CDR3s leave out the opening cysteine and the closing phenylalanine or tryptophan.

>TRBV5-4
ASSLVGGADEKLF
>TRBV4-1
ASSQPGQGTPEQY
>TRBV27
ASSTSGRNTQY
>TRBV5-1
ASRDNYEQY
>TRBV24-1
ATSDPGQDQPQH
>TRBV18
ASSPGATGPGNTIY
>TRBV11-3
ASSLQSRTGELF
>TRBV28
ASSVLGGNDQPQH
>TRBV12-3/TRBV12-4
ASLLGPDPSF
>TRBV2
ASSKNAPGQFYEQY
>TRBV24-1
ATSSSRGSSYNEQF
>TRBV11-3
ASSRIRRPQH
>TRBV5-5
ASSLQANTGELF
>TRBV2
ASRLAGRGAYNEQF
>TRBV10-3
ASQLAGGSEQY
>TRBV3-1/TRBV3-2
ASSQDGGREQY